A selection of T cell receptor beta chains follows, all from one sample in a study of shared clonotypes between healthy human individuals. Repertoires were generated with immunoSEQ multiplex PCR, while TCRdb's copy carries only in-frame clones and drops some. The sample yields 550,000 to 850,000 clones, around 72% seen once. What was sequenced was memory CD4+ T cells sorted from blood. The receptors were sampled from a woman aged 30 to 39 in good health. Each CDR3 is given with its conserved first and last residue. A D gene is named only where the DNA matches it firmly. Clone size, where shown, is once, few, many, or a class for clones that have expanded.

j_call,v_call,d_call,clone_size,cdr3_aa,cdr3_nt
TRBJ1-1,TRBV5-1,.,many,CASGSGVNTEAFF,TGCGCCAGCGGGTCGGGGGTGAACACTGAAGCTTTCTTT
TRBJ2-1,TRBV9,TRBD2,.,CASSERLAGGSGEQFF,TGTGCCAGCAGCGAGCGACTAGCGGGAGGCTCGGGTGAGCAGTTCTTC
TRBJ2-2,TRBV5-1,.,.,CASSWKGFTGELFF,TGCGCCAGCAGCTGGAAGGGGTTCACCGGGGAGCTGTTTTTT
TRBJ2-3,TRBV7-9,.,once,CASSPDSGPSTDTQYF,TGTGCCAGCAGCCCGGACTCGGGGCCGAGCACAGATACGCAGTATTTT
TRBJ1-1,TRBV19,TRBD1,many,CASLDRASGNTEAFF,TGTGCCAGTTTGGACAGGGCTAGCGGGAACACTGAAGCTTTCTTT
TRBJ2-7,TRBV10-3,TRBD2,.,CAISPFSGFSSYEQYF,TGTGCCATCAGTCCGTTTAGCGGGTTTAGCTCCTACGAGCAGTACTTC
TRBJ1-2,TRBV28,.,few,CASSLNANYGYTF,TGTGCCAGCAGTTTAAACGCAAACTATGGCTACACCTTC
TRBJ1-5,TRBV19,TRBD1,.,CASSILQGADQPQHF,TGTGCCAGTAGTATCCTACAGGGGGCCGATCAGCCCCAGCATTTT
TRBJ1-5,TRBV5-1,.,.,CASSLHRTAQEPGHQPQHF,TGCGCCAGCAGCTTACATAGGACAGCTCAAGAGCCGGGCCATCAGCCCCAGCATTTT
TRBJ1-2,TRBV18,TRBD1,.,CASSPRQGDGYTF,TGTGCCAGCTCACCTCGCCAGGGGGATGGCTACACCTTC
TRBJ2-3,TRBV4-2,.,.,CASSPSGVRDTQYF,TGTGCCAGCAGCCCGTCGGGAGTAAGAGATACGCAGTATTTT
TRBJ2-1,TRBV27,TRBD2,.,CASSLVLAGAGDEQFF,TGTGCCAGCAGTTTAGTCCTAGCGGGAGCTGGTGATGAGCAGTTCTTC
TRBJ2-3,TRBV5-4,.,few,CASSRRDNPGADTQYF,TGTGCCAGCAGCCGACGGGACAATCCTGGCGCAGATACGCAGTATTTT
TRBJ2-1,TRBV2,.,.,CASTQLTSYNEQFF,TGTGCCAGCACCCAGCTTACCTCCTACAATGAGCAGTTCTTC
TRBJ1-1,TRBV5-1,TRBD1,.,CASSLGDRDRPEAFF,TGCGCCAGCAGCTTGGGGGACAGGGACCGGCCTGAAGCTTTCTTT
TRBJ2-1,TRBV27,TRBD2,few,CASSRLAGYNEQFF,TGTGCCAGCAGTAGACTAGCGGGTTACAATGAGCAGTTCTTC
TRBJ2-7,TRBV4-2,.,.,CASSQRTGEQYF,TGTGCCAGCAGCCAGAGAACAGGCGAGCAGTACTTC
TRBJ1-1,TRBV5-8,TRBD1,once,CASSRDRNTEAFF,TGTGCCAGCAGCCGGGACAGAAACACTGAAGCTTTCTTT
TRBJ2-7,TRBV5-1,.,.,CASSQGRNEQYF,TGCGCCAGCAGCCAGGGACGGAACGAGCAGTACTTC
TRBJ1-1,TRBV28,TRBD1,.,CASSFDRDTEAFF,TGTGCCAGCAGTTTCGACAGGGACACTGAAGCTTTCTTT
TRBJ2-6,TRBV7-3,.,once,CASSLWSGGPGANVLTF,TGTGCCAGCAGCTTATGGTCTGGGGGGCCTGGGGCCAACGTCCTGACTTTC
TRBJ1-2,TRBV6-1,.,.,CASSGNIGTSGYTF,TGTGCCAGCAGTGGAAACATAGGGACCTCTGGCTACACCTTC
TRBJ2-1,TRBV19,TRBD2,.,CASSIVTSGRRGEQFF,TGTGCCAGTAGTATCGTGACTAGCGGGAGGCGCGGTGAGCAGTTCTTC
TRBJ1-5,TRBV19,.,.,CASSGLYQPQHF,TGTGCCAGTAGCGGACTATATCAGCCCCAGCATTTT
TRBJ1-1,TRBV2,.,once,CASVGDTDTEAFF,TGTGCCAGCGTTGGGGACACCGACACTGAAGCTTTCTTT
TRBJ2-4,TRBV28,.,.,CASSLSGSEGNIQYF,TGTGCCAGCAGTTTATCCGGCTCAGAGGGGAACATTCAGTACTTC
TRBJ2-1,TRBV5-4,TRBD2,.,CASSPGLAGVKDEQFF,TGTGCCAGCAGTCCAGGACTAGCGGGAGTAAAAGATGAGCAGTTCTTC
TRBJ2-3,TRBV7-2,.,.,CASSLVSQLTDTQYF,TGTGCCAGCAGCTTAGTGTCCCAGCTCACAGATACGCAGTATTTT
TRBJ1-1,TRBV4-1,.,.,CASSRRGSNTEAFF,TGCGCCAGCAGCCGCAGGGGCTCTAACACTGAAGCTTTCTTT
TRBJ2-3,TRBV28,.,.,CASSLFRGTQYF,TGTGCCAGCAGTTTATTTAGGGGTACGCAGTATTTT
TRBJ2-5,TRBV2,TRBD2,.,CASSELAGKETQYF,TGTGCCAGCAGTGAACTAGCGGGAAAAGAGACCCAGTACTTC
TRBJ2-1,TRBV15,.,.,CATSRDLGGTYNEQFF,TGTGCCACCAGCAGAGATCTGGGTGGGACCTACAATGAGCAGTTCTTC
TRBJ2-1,TRBV2,TRBD2,.,CASSERLAGYNEQFF,TGTGCCAGCAGTGAAAGGCTAGCGGGGTACAATGAGCAGTTCTTC
TRBJ2-7,TRBV7-9,.,.,CASSFSLYEQYF,TGTGCCAGCAGCTTCAGCCTCTACGAGCAGTACTTC
TRBJ2-7,TRBV5-1,.,once,CASSSGTEGHEQYF,TGCGCCAGCAGCTCGGGGACGGAGGGCCACGAGCAGTACTTC
TRBJ2-7,TRBV5-1,.,.,CASTEGPSVYEQYF,TGCGCCAGCACGGAGGGTCCTTCGGTATACGAGCAGTACTTC
TRBJ1-1,TRBV1,.,.,CTSSQEAEGGNTEAFF,TGCACCAGCAGCCAAGAGGCCGAGGGCGGGAACACTGAAGCTTTCTTT
TRBJ2-7,TRBV14,.,.,CASSVGFGYEQYF,TGTGCCAGCAGCGTTGGGTTTGGCTACGAGCAGTACTTC
TRBJ2-7,TRBV5-1,.,.,CASSLGPELTYDRNRGRSDEQYF,TGCGCCAGCAGCTTGGGACCAGAATTGACCTACGACCGCAATCGGGGGCGCTCGGACGAGCAGTACTTC
TRBJ2-5,TRBV6-1,.,few,CASSPSRETQYF,TGTGCCAGCAGCCCGAGCAGGGAGACCCAGTACTTC
TRBJ2-7,TRBV5-4,.,.,CASSLDRSSYEQYF,TGTGCCAGCAGCTTGGACAGAAGCTCCTACGAGCAGTACTTC
TRBJ1-1,TRBV10-2,.,.,CASSEQGNTEAFF,TGCGCCAGCAGTGAGCAGGGGAACACTGAAGCTTTCTTT
TRBJ2-2,TRBV11-3,.,.,CASSLAPRNGELFF,TGTGCCAGCAGCTTAGCCCCCCGTAACGGGGAGCTGTTTTTT
TRBJ2-1,TRBV13,TRBD2,.,CASSPGKTSGSYEQFF,TGTGCCAGCAGCCCGGGGAAGACTAGCGGGAGCTATGAGCAGTTCTTC
TRBJ2-7,TRBV27,.,.,CASSLGRPRERGSYEQYF,TGTGCCAGCAGTTTAGGCCGCCCTAGGGAGAGAGGTTCCTACGAGCAGTACTTC
TRBJ2-7,TRBV28,TRBD1,.,CASRDGDRDGGEQYF,TGTGCCAGCAGAGATGGGGACAGGGATGGAGGGGAGCAGTACTTC
TRBJ1-2,TRBV27,.,.,CASSLFGGGRDRQNYGYTF,TGTGCCAGCAGTTTATTTGGGGGGGGAAGGGACCGACAGAACTATGGCTACACCTTC
TRBJ1-5,TRBV5-1,.,.,CASSLAEGQPQHF,TGCGCCAGCAGCTTGGCCGAGGGTCAGCCCCAGCATTTT
TRBJ1-1,TRBV7-3,.,.,CASSPLQGLAEAFF,TGTGCCAGCAGCCCCCTACAGGGATTGGCTGAAGCTTTCTTT
TRBJ2-4,TRBV7-3,TRBD2,few,CASSIQGGNIQYF,TGTGCCAGCAGCATTCAGGGAGGGAACATTCAGTACTTC